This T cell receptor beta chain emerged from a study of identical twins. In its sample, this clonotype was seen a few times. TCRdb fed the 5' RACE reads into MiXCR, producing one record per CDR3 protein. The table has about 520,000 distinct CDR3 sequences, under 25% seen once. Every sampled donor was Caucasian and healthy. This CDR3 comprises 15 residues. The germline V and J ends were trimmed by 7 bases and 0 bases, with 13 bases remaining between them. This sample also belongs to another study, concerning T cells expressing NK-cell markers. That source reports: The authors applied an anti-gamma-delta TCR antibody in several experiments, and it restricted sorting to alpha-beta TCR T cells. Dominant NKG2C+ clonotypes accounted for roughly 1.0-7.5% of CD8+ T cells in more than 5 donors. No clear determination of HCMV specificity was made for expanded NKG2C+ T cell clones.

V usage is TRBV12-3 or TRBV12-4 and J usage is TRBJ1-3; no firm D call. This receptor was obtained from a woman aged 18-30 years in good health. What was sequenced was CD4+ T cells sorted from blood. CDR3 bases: TGTGCCAGCACCCCTGGGGATCCCTCTGGAAACACCATATATTTT. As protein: CASTPGDPSGNTIYF.